This T cell receptor beta chain is from a study of shared clonotypes between healthy human individuals. All participating donors were Caucasian adults from Nashville, Tennessee. Produced via immunoSEQ multiplex PCR; TCRdb's table is partial and in-frame only. The table lists roughly 1 million clones, roughly 75% of them singletons. Study observations and caveats: In contrast to clonotypes shared by all four donors, non-shared clonotypes had lower generation probabilities.

This clone was recorded only once. Its antigen is unidentified. The sequenced sample was memory CD4+ T cells sorted from blood. As to subset: CD45RA-negative fraction. This clonotype was obtained from a man aged 18 to 30 in good health.

The chain's CDR3 is CAMAGPQNTEAFF. Here the CDR3 DNA reads TGTGCCATGGCGGGGCCGCAGAACACTGAAGCTTTCTTT. This sequence joins TRBV6-9 and TRBJ1-1; weak D call: TRBD1 (5 bases). The CDR3 runs 13 residues. CDR1 and CDR2 (germline): MNHGY, SVAAGI. The V and J ends lost 10 bases and 1 base respectively, with 13 bases between them.